This T cell receptor beta chain stems from a study of blood T cells in healthy people across ages. There are a few counts of this clonotype. This CDR3 contains 18 residues. With V trimmed by 5 bases and J by 3 bases, 14 bases remained unmatched. Germline values: CDR1 SEHNR, CDR2 FQNEAQ (reference sequence). A second 7 to 11 cycle PCR used barcoded and J-beta primers. TCRdb ran MiXCR on the 5' RACE reads and lists one entry per CDR3 protein. The repertoire includes some 790,000 distinct CDR3 sequences, about 28% of them detected once, and around a sixth sits in the top ten. The TCR originated in a woman of 80 years or more in good health. The sequencing sample was made of blood. The rearrangement links TRBV7-9 to TRBJ2-1; 9 positions match TRBD2. The CDR3 coding sequence is TGTGCCAGCAGCGCCTGGGGGGCTAGCGGGGCTCTCTACAATGAGCAGTTCTTC. Translation: CASSAWGASGALYNEQFF. The variable domain in full, with the rest retrieved from reference TRBV7-9 and TRBJ2-1, is DTGVSQNPRHKITKRGQNVTFRCDPISEHNRLYWYRQTLGQGPEFLTYFQNEAQLEKSRLLSDRFSAERPKGSFSTLEIQRTEQGDSAMYLCASSAWGASGALYNEQFFGPGTRLTVL.